The clone carrying this TCR beta chain was observed a handful of times. Its antigen remains unidentified. CDR1 SEHNR and CDR2 FQNEAQ come from the germline V gene (reference sequence). The CDR3 consists of 16 residues. Trimming took off 0 bases at V and 7 bases at J, with 18 bases between the two ends. TCRdb recomputed calls from the reads with MiXCR, one row per CDR3 protein. The data contain about 740,000 distinct CDR3 sequences, roughly a third of them seen just once; the ten biggest clones take up under 3%. The data stem from a study of T cell repertoires in cytomegalovirus infection. As for the study in general: Shared public TCR beta signatures pointed to both CMV infection and a matching HLA type.

Study findings and constraints: In two of eight donors, the top clonotype was HLA-C-restricted CMV-specific. Carriers of CMV and the relevant HLA type were discriminated by public TCR beta frequency.

This TCR derives from a human donor in good health (CMV status not recorded). Some clones in this sample may be carry-over from other donors' samples. What was sequenced was PBMCs. The chain combines TRBV7-9 with TRBJ1-1; TRBD1 might be the D (6 bases). In DNA form, the CDR3 reads TGTGCCAGCAGCTTAGCTGGGCAGGGGCCGGGGTTTGAAGCTTTCTTT. This gives the protein CASSLAGQGPGFEAFF.